This T cell receptor (beta chain) emerged from a study of CD8 T cells in Susac syndrome. RNA totalling roughly 0.5 to 1 ug underwent reverse transcription with random hexamers. TCRdb ran MiXCR on the immunoSEQ multiplex PCR reads and lists one entry per CDR3 protein. The data contain about 300,000 distinct CDR3 sequences, almost 85% of them singletons. TCR beta from blood CD8+ and CD4+ T cells was sequenced. Multiple sclerosis controls were treatment-naive patients with stable or active relapsing-remitting disease. TEMRA cells were FACS-enriched and CD8+ and CD4+ T cells negatively isolated. The J segment lost 0 bases and the V segment lost 5 bases, leaving 10 bases of the junction unmatched. The CDR3 totals 16 residues. Per the germline V gene, CDR1 is SGHDT and CDR2 is YYEEEE.

This TCR was recovered from a human donor with multiple sclerosis. Material for sequencing was CD8+ T cells from PBMCs. V is TRBV5-6 and J is TRBJ1-1; TRBD1 matches at 7 bases. In nucleotides, the CDR3 is TGTGCCAGCAGAGGGGGGACAGCCCCACTGAACACTGAAGCTTTCTTT. Protein product: CASRGGTAPLNTEAFF. The full variable domain, with the rest looked up from reference TRBV5-6 and TRBJ1-1, is DAGVTQSPTHLIKTRGQQVTLRCSPKSGHDTVSWYQQALGQGPQFIFQYYEEEERQRGNFPDRFSGHQFPNYSSELNVNALLLGDSALYLCASRGGTAPLNTEAFFGQGTRLTVV.